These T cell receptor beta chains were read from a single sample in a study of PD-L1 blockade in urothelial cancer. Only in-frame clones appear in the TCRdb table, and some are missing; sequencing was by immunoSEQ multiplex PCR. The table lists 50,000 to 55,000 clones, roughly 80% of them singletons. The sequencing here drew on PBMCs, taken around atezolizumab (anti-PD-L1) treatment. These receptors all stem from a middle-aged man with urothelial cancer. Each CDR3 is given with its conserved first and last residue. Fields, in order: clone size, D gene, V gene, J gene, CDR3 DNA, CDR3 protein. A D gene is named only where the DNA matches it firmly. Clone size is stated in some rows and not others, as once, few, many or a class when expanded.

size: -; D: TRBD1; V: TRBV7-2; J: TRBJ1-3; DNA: TGTGCCAGCAGCTTCAGGGGGCTGAGGAGCTCTGGAAACACCATATATTTT; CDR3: CASSFRGLRSSGNTIYF
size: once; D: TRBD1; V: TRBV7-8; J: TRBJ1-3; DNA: TGTGCCAGCAGCTTATGGGGACAGGGCTCTTCCTTTGGAAACACCATATATTTT; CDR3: CASSLWGQGSSFGNTIYF
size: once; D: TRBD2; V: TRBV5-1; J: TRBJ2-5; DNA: TGCGCCAGCAGCTTAGGGACTAGCGGACAAGAGACCCAGTACTTC; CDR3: CASSLGTSGQETQYF
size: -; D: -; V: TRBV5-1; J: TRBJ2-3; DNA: TGCGCCAGCAGCTTGGACGGAGCTAGCACAGATACGCAGTATTTT; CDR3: CASSLDGASTDTQYF
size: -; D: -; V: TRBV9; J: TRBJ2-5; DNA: TGTGCCAGCAGCGTAGAGGGGTTCTCGAAAGAGACCCAGTACTTC; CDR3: CASSVEGFSKETQYF
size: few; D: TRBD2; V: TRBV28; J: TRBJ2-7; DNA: TGTGCCAGCAGTCCCGTAGCGGGCGAAGCCTACGAGCAGTACTTC; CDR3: CASSPVAGEAYEQYF
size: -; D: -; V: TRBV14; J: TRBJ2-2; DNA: TGTGCCAGCAGCCAAGATCGGACCGGGGAGCTGTTTTTT; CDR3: CASSQDRTGELFF
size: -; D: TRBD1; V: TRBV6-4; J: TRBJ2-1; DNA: TGTGCCAGCAGAGGGAAAGGGGGCGAGAATTGGCATGAGCAGTTCTTC; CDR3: CASRGKGGENWHEQFF
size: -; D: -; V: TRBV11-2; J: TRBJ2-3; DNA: TGTGCCAGCAGCTTAGCTAGCTCTAGCACAGATACGCAGTATTTT; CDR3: CASSLASSSTDTQYF
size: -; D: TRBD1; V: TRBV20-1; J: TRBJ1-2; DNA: TGCAGTGCTGCCCGGGACAGTGACTACACCTTC; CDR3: CSAARDSDYTF
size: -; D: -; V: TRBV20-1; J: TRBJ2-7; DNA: TGCAGTGCTAACGCAGGCTACGAGCAGTACTTC; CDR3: CSANAGYEQYF
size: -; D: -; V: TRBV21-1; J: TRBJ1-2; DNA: TGTGCCAGCAGCCAAAGGGTAACAGGGCCCGGCAACTATGGCTACACCTTC; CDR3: CASSQRVTGPGNYGYTF
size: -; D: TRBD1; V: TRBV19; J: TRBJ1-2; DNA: TGTGCCAGTAAAATGTCACAGGGGGCGGCTGGCTACACCTTC; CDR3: CASKMSQGAAGYTF
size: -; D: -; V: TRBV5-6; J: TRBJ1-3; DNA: TGTGCCAGCAGCTTGGCGGGGAGCTCTGGAAACACCATATATTTT; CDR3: CASSLAGSSGNTIYF
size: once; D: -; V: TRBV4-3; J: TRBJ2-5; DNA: TGCGCCAGCAGCCAAGATTGGTCGACGGGCCAAGAGACCCAGTACTTC; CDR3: CASSQDWSTGQETQYF
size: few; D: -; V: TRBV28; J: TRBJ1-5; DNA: TGTGCCAGCAGTTTACCAGGCGATAGCAATCAGCCCCAGCATTTT; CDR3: CASSLPGDSNQPQHF
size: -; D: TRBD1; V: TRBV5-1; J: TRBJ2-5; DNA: TGCGCCAGCAGTAGGGACAGCTCAAACCAAGAGACCCAGTACTTC; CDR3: CASSRDSSNQETQYF
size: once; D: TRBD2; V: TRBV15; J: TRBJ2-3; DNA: TGTGCCACCAGCAGAGATCGGAGCGGGGGGGCCCTTGATTCAGATACGCAGTATTTT; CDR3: CATSRDRSGGALDSDTQYF
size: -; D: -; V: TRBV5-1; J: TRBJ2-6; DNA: TGCGCCAGCAGCTCACAGGGAGCTGGGGCCAACGTCCTGACTTTC; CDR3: CASSSQGAGANVLTF
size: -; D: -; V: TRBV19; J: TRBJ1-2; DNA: TGTGCCAGTAGACAGGTTAACTATGGCTACACCTTC; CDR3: CASRQVNYGYTF
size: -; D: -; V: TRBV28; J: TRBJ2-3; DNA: TGTGCCAGCAGTAACCCAGACTCAGGGACGCAGTATTTT; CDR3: CASSNPDSGTQYF
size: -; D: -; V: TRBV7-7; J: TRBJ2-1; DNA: TGTGCTAGCAGCTTAGCAACAAGCAATGAGCAGTTCTTC; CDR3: CASSLATSNEQFF
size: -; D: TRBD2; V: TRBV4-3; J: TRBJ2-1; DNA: TGCGCCAGCAGCCAAGATCCAGCGGGGAGCTCCTACAATGAGCAGTTCTTC; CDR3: CASSQDPAGSSYNEQFF
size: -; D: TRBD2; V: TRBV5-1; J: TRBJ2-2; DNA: TGCGCCAGCAGCCCCAAGGGACTAGCGAGCACCGGGGAGCTGTTTTTT; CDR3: CASSPKGLASTGELFF
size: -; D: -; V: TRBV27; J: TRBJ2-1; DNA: TGTGCCAGCAACAACAGGGTCCCGCCGGGCAATGAGCAGTTCTTC; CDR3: CASNNRVPPGNEQFF
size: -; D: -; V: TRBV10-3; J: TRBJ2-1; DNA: TGTGCCATCAATGATCCGGGCTCCTACAATGAGCAGTTCTTC; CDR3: CAINDPGSYNEQFF